This T cell receptor (beta chain) was identified in a study of T cell responses to AZD1222 COVID-19 vaccine. Whole-study results and caveats: Spike-specific TCR breadth and depth rose after two AZD1222 doses.

V shed 0 bases and J 5 bases; nucleotides not matched to a gene: 18. Per the germline V gene, CDR1 is SEHNR and CDR2 is FQNEAQ (reference sequence). The CDR3 runs to 19 residues. Remarks on this clone: No antigen is known for it.

TCRdb's table, derived via immunoSEQ multiplex PCR, lists solely in-frame clones and lacks some. The sample yields about 83,000 clones, around 86% seen once. The chain joins TRBV7-9 to TRBJ2-5; the match to TRBD1 covers 7 bases. This clonotype originated in an adult in good health. This sample comprised peripheral blood, obtained on day 0 of AZD1222 vaccination. The CDR3 sequence is CASSLAWSGTGDERETQYF. In DNA, the CDR3 is TGTGCCAGCAGCTTAGCGTGGAGTGGTACAGGGGACGAGAGGGAGACCCAGTACTTC.